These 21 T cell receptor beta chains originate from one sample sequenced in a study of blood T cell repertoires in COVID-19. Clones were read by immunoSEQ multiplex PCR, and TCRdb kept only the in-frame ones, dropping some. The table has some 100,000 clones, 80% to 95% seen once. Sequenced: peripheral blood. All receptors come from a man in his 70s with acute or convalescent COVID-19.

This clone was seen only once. The CDR3 bases are TGTGCCAGTAGTATAAAGGGGAACTATGGCTACACCTTC. This gives the protein CASSIKGNYGYTF. V gene TRBV19 combines with J gene TRBJ1-2; possibly TRBD1 for D (5 bases). Between the trimmed V and J ends, which lost 2 bases and 2 bases, there was a span of 6 bases. Looked up from germline, CDR1 is LNHDA and CDR2 is SQIVND (reference sequence). This CDR3 comprises 13 residues.

Here the CDR3 reads CASSLQGIISGNTIYF. DNA for the CDR3: TGCGCCAGCAGCCTACAGGGAATCATCTCTGGAAACACCATATATTTT. J is TRBJ1-3 and V is TRBV5-1; D might be TRBD1 (6 bases). The CDR3 covers 16 residues. Trimming removed 4 bases from V and 0 bases from J, with 14 bases in between. The V gene's germline CDR1 is SGHRS and CDR2 YFSETQ.

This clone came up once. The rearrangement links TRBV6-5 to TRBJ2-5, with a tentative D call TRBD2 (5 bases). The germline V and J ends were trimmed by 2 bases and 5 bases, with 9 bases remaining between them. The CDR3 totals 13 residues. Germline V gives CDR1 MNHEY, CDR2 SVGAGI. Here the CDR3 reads CASSYPEGETQYF. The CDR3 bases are TGTGCCAGCAGTTACCCCGAGGGCGAGACCCAGTACTTC.

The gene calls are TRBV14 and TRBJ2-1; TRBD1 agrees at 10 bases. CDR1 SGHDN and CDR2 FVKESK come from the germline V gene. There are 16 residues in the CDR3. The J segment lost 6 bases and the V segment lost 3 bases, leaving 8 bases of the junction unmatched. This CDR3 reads CASSQLRGQGINEQFF. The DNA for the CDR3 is TGTGCCAGCAGCCAGCTTCGGGGACAGGGGATCAATGAGCAGTTCTTC.

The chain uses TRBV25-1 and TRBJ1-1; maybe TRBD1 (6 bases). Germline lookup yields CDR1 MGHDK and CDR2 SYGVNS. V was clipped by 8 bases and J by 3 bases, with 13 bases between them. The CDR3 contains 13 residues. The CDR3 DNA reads TGTGCCAGCCCCCAAGGGGGTTACACTGAAGCTTTCTTT. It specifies CASPQGGYTEAFF.

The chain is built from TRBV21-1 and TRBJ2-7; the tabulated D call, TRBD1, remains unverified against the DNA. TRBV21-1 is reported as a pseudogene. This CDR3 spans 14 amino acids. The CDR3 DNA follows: TGTGCCAGCAGCCCCGGGACAGACAGATACGAGCAGTACTTC. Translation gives CASSPGTDRYEQYF.

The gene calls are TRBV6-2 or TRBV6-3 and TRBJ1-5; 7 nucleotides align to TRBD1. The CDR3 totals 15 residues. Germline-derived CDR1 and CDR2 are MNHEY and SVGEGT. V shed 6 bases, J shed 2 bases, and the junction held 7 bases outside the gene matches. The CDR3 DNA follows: TGTGCCAGCAGCACGACAGGGTGGGGCAATCAGCCCCAGCATTTT. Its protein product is CASSTTGWGNQPQHF.

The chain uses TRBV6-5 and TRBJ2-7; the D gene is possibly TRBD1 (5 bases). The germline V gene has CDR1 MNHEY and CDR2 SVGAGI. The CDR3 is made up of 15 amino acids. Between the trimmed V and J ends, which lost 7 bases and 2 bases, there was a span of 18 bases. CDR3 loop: CASNRAGSRTYEQYF. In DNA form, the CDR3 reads TGTGCCAGCAACCGAGCAGGGTCCAGGACCTACGAGCAGTACTTC.

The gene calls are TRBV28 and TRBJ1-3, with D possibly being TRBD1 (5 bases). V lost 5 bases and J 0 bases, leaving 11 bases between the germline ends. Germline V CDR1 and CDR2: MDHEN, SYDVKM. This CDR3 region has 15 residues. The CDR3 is CASSKGLFSGNTIYF. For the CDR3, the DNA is TGTGCCAGCAGTAAGGGACTGTTCTCTGGAAACACCATATATTTT.

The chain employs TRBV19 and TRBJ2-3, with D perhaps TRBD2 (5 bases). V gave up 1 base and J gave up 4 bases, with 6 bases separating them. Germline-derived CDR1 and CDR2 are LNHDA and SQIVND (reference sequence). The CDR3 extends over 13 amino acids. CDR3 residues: CASSIGGADTQYF. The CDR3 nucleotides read TGTGCCAGTAGTATAGGGGGAGCAGATACGCAGTATTTT.

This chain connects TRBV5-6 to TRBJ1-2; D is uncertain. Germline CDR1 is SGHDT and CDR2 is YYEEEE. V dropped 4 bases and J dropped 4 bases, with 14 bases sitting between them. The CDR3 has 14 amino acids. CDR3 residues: CASSPGIRGYGYTF. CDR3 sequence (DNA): TGTGCCAGCAGCCCCGGAATACGGGGCTATGGCTACACCTTC.

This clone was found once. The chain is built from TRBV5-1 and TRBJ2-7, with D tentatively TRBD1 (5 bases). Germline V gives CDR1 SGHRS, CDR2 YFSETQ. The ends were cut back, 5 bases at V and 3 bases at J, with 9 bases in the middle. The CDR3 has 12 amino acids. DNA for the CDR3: TGCGCCAGCAGATATGACAGCTACGAGCAGTACTTC. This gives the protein CASRYDSYEQYF.

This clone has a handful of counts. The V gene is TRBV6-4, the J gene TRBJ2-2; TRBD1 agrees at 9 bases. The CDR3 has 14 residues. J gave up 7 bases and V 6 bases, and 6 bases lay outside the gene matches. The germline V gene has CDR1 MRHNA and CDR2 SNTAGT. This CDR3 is CASRIGTGYGELFF. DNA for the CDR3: TGTGCCAGCAGGATCGGGACAGGGTACGGGGAGCTGTTTTTT.

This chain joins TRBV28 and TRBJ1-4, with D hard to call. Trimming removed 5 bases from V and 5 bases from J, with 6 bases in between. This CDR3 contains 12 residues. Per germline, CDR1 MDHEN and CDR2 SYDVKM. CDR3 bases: TGTGCCAGCAGTCCATTCAATGAAAAACTGTTTTTT. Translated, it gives CASSPFNEKLFF.

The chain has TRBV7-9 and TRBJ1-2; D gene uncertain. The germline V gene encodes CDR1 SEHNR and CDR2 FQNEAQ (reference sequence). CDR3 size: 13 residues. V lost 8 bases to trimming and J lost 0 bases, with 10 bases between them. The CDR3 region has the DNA TGTGCCAGCGGAGGTGGGGCTAACTATGGCTACACCTTC. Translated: CASGGGANYGYTF.

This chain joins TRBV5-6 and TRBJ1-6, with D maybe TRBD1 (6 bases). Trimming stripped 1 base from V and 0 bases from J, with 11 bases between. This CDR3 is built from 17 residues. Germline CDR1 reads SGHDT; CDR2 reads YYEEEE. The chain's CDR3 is CASSLSLDSSYNSPLHF. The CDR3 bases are TGTGCCAGCAGCTTGTCCCTGGACAGCTCCTATAATTCACCCCTCCACTTT.

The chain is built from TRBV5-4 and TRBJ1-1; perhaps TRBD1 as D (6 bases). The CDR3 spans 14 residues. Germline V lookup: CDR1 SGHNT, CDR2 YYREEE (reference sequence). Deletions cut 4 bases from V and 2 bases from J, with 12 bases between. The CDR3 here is CASSRKQGNTEAFF. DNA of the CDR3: TGTGCCAGCAGCCGTAAACAGGGAAACACTGAAGCTTTCTTT.

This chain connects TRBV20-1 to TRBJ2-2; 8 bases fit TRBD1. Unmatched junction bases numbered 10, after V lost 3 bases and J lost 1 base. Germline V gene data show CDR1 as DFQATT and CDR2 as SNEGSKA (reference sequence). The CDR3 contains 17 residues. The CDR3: CSASGFSGTGNTGELFF. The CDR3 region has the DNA TGCAGTGCTAGTGGGTTCTCCGGGACAGGGAACACCGGGGAGCTGTTTTTT.

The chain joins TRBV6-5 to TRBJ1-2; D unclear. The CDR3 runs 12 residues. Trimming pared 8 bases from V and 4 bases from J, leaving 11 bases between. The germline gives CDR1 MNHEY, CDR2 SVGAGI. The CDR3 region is CASWSDVYGYTF. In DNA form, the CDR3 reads TGTGCCAGCTGGAGCGACGTCTATGGCTACACCTTC.

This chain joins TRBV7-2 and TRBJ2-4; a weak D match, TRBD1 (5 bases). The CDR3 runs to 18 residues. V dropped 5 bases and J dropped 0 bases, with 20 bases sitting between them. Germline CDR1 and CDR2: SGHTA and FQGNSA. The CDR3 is CASSPDPPDTTAKNIQYF. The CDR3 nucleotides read TGTGCCAGCAGCCCCGACCCCCCGGACACAACAGCCAAAAACATTCAGTACTTC.

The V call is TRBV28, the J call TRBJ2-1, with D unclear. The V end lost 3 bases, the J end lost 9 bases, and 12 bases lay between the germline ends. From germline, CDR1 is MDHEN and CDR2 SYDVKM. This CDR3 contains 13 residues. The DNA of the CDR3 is TGTGCCAGCAGTTTGGGTAGCACCCGTGAGCAGTTCTTC. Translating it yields CASSLGSTREQFF. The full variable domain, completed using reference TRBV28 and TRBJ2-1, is DVKVTQSSRYLVKRTGEKVFLECVQDMDHENMFWYRQDPGLGLRLIYFSYDVKMKEKGDIPEGYSVSREKKERFSLILESASTNQTSMYLCASSLGSTREQFFGPGTRLTVL.